The T cell receptor beta chain under discussion was sequenced for a study of a mutant IDH1 vaccine in newly diagnosed glioma. Study-level information: Patients were started on vaccination 4-6 weeks after radiotherapy alone, or with temozolomide cycles. Prior therapy was radiotherapy, temozolomide, or both; most received both.

The CDR3 sequence is 14 residues long. Looked up from germline, CDR1 is MNHNY and CDR2 is SVGAGI (reference sequence). The junction had 5 bases not matched to a gene; V was cut back by 5 bases and J by 5 bases. The repertoire was sequenced with immunoSEQ multiplex PCR; TCRdb's copy has only in-frame clones and lacks some. This table holds some 60,000 clones, roughly 87% found once. With regard to this clone: Its antigen is as yet unknown.

Time point described: week 47, end of study. Every vaccine dose comprised 300 ug of mutant IDH1 20-mer peptide plus topical imiquimod. Across weeks 1, 3, 5, 7, 11, 15, 19 and 23, patients received a vaccination each time, eight in all. This rearrangement joins TRBV6-6 to TRBJ2-7; TRBD1 agrees at 11 bases. The input for sequencing was PBMCs, taken from a glioma patient whose treatment included an IDH1 peptide vaccine. This TCR was sampled from a woman between 45 and 60 years old with glioma. The CDR3 coding sequence is TGTGCCAGCAGTCGAGGGACAGGGGGTGACGAGCAGTACTTC. This encodes CASSRGTGGDEQYF.